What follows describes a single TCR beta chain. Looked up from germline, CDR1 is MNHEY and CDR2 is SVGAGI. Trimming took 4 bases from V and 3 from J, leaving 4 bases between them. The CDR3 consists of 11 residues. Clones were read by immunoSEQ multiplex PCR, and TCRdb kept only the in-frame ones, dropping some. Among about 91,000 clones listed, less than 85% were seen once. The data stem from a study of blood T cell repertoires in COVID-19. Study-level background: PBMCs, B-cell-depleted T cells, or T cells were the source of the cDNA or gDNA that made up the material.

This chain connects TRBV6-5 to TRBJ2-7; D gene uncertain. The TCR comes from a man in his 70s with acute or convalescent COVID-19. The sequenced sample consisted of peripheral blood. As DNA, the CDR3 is TGTGCCAGCAGTTCGTACTACGAGCAGTACTTC. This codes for CASSSYYEQYF.